This TCR beta chain was sequenced in a study of blood T cells in healthy people across ages. Study-wide context: Every two T cells gave about one barcoded beta molecule via template switching. Findings and caveats of the study: More naive CD4+ cells and higher diversity marked long-lived donors relative to aged donors. Roughly linear age-related decline in beta diversity appeared, significant by age about 40.

This clonotype was detected a few times. Antigen unknown. Using a J-beta primer mix together with a sample-barcoded 5' primer, a second PCR was run for roughly 6 to 12 cycles. TCRdb independently ran MiXCR on the 5' RACE reads; one entry per CDR3 protein. The sample carries over a million distinct CDR3 sequences, 35% to 45% recorded once. This TCR came from a young woman in good health. Material: blood.

In DNA form, the CDR3 reads TGCGCCAGCAGCCAAGATACCGGGTCGGGGGAGCTGTTTTTT. It specifies CASSQDTGSGELFF. The chain employs TRBV4-3 and TRBJ2-2; D gene unclear. V was clipped by 0 bases and J by 8 bases, with 10 bases between them. The CDR3 has 14 amino acids. Looked up from germline, CDR1 is LGHNA and CDR2 is YSLEER.